Listed below are T cell receptor beta chains from one sample, sequenced in a study of response to subunit inactivated influenza vaccine. One entry per CDR3 protein results from TCRdb running MiXCR on the RT-PCR reads. The sample has about 480,000 distinct CDR3 sequences, over 9.5% seen once; the top ten hold about 12%. The sample here was PBMCs from blood, taken about 6 weeks after vaccination. The receptors here all came from a man aged 45-65 years who received an inactivated influenza vaccine. CDR3s include the opening cysteine and the closing phenylalanine or tryptophan. A D gene is named only where the DNA matches it firmly. The size of a clone is reported for some rows only, either as once, few or many, or as a class for expanded clones.

v_gene: TRBV7-2; d_gene: NA; abundance: many; j_gene: TRBJ2-5; CDR3aa: CASSSSGGLETQYF; CDR3nt: TGTGCCAGCAGTTCCTCTGGGGGCTTGGAGACCCAGTACTTC
v_gene: TRBV15; d_gene: NA; abundance: few; j_gene: TRBJ1-2; CDR3aa: CATSNSLTNYGYTF; CDR3nt: TGTGCCACCAGCAACAGCTTAACTAACTATGGCTACACCTTC
v_gene: TRBV7-2; d_gene: NA; abundance: many; j_gene: TRBJ2-1; CDR3aa: CASSLTGGHEQFF; CDR3nt: TGTGCCAGCAGCTTAACTGGGGGCCATGAGCAGTTCTTC
v_gene: TRBV12-3/TRBV12-4; d_gene: TRBD1; abundance: many; j_gene: TRBJ1-5; CDR3aa: CASSLFRQGHQPQHF; CDR3nt: TGTGCCAGCAGTTTATTTAGACAGGGACATCAGCCCCAGCATTTT
v_gene: TRBV5-6; d_gene: TRBD1; abundance: many; j_gene: TRBJ2-3; CDR3aa: CASSPGPGQVTDTQYF; CDR3nt: TGTGCCAGCAGCCCCGGACCGGGACAGGTGACAGATACGCAGTATTTT
v_gene: TRBV5-5; d_gene: NA; abundance: NA; j_gene: TRBJ1-5; CDR3aa: CASSLVSGSNQPQHF; CDR3nt: TGTGCCAGCAGCTTGGTTTCCGGGAGCAATCAGCCCCAGCATTTT
v_gene: TRBV28; d_gene: NA; abundance: NA; j_gene: TRBJ1-5; CDR3aa: CASKFGRVQPQHF; CDR3nt: TGTGCCAGCAAATTCGGTAGGGTTCAGCCCCAGCATTTT
v_gene: TRBV4-3; d_gene: TRBD2; abundance: few; j_gene: TRBJ2-3; CDR3aa: CASSTLGTSGSRGTDTQYF; CDR3nt: TGCGCCAGCAGCACCTTAGGGACTAGCGGGAGCCGAGGCACAGATACGCAGTATTTT
v_gene: TRBV4-3; d_gene: NA; abundance: NA; j_gene: TRBJ2-5; CDR3aa: CASSQDLGTIQETQYF; CDR3nt: TGCGCCAGCAGCCAAGATTTGGGGACCATCCAAGAGACCCAGTACTTC
v_gene: TRBV11-2; d_gene: NA; abundance: few; j_gene: TRBJ2-1; CDR3aa: CASSWAGNEQFF; CDR3nt: TGTGCCAGCAGCTGGGCGGGGAATGAGCAGTTCTTC
v_gene: TRBV11-2; d_gene: TRBD2; abundance: NA; j_gene: TRBJ2-1; CDR3aa: CASRRLAGEIYNEQFF; CDR3nt: TGTGCCAGCAGGAGACTAGCGGGAGAGATATACAATGAGCAGTTCTTC
v_gene: TRBV13; d_gene: TRBD2; abundance: few; j_gene: TRBJ2-3; CDR3aa: CASSPSSGRGSDTQYF; CDR3nt: TGTGCCAGCAGCCCCTCTAGCGGGAGGGGGTCAGATACGCAGTATTTT
v_gene: TRBV10-3; d_gene: NA; abundance: few; j_gene: TRBJ2-7; CDR3aa: CAISGGSGYEQYF; CDR3nt: TGTGCCATCAGTGGTGGTAGCGGCTACGAGCAGTACTTC
v_gene: TRBV4-3; d_gene: NA; abundance: few; j_gene: TRBJ1-1; CDR3aa: CASSQDFTGLAEAFF; CDR3nt: TGCGCCAGCAGCCAAGATTTCACAGGGTTAGCTGAAGCTTTCTTT
v_gene: TRBV3-1; d_gene: NA; abundance: NA; j_gene: TRBJ2-5; CDR3aa: CASTLYRPGEETQYF; CDR3nt: TGTGCCAGCACCTTATACCGGCCAGGAGAAGAGACCCAGTACTTC
v_gene: TRBV12-3/TRBV12-4; d_gene: TRBD2; abundance: few; j_gene: TRBJ2-1; CDR3aa: CASSPRGGMSNEQFF; CDR3nt: TGTGCCAGCAGCCCCCGGGGGGGGATGAGCAATGAGCAGTTCTTC
v_gene: TRBV27; d_gene: NA; abundance: NA; j_gene: TRBJ2-7; CDR3aa: CASRSLGLTRWDF; CDR3nt: TGTGCCAGCAGATCCCTCGGCCTGACTAGGTGGGACTTC
v_gene: TRBV4-1; d_gene: TRBD2; abundance: few; j_gene: TRBJ2-5; CDR3aa: CASSHPGLAAKETQYF; CDR3nt: TGCGCCAGCAGCCATCCGGGACTAGCGGCGAAAGAGACCCAGTACTTC
v_gene: TRBV29-1; d_gene: NA; abundance: many; j_gene: TRBJ2-1; CDR3aa: CSASKGFNEQFF; CDR3nt: TGCAGCGCCTCGAAGGGTTTCAATGAGCAGTTCTTC
v_gene: TRBV7-2; d_gene: TRBD1; abundance: many; j_gene: TRBJ1-2; CDR3aa: CASSLGDRTYGYTF; CDR3nt: TGTGCCAGCAGCTTAGGGGACAGAACCTATGGCTACACCTTC
v_gene: TRBV4-3; d_gene: TRBD1; abundance: NA; j_gene: TRBJ2-1; CDR3aa: CASSQSNTGGFEQFF; CDR3nt: TGCGCCAGCAGCCAGTCAAACACAGGGGGCTTTGAGCAGTTCTTC
v_gene: TRBV20-1; d_gene: TRBD1; abundance: few; j_gene: TRBJ2-7; CDR3aa: CSAKDPGQGSGYEQYF; CDR3nt: TGCAGTGCAAAGGACCCGGGACAGGGGAGCGGTTACGAGCAGTACTTC
v_gene: TRBV9; d_gene: NA; abundance: NA; j_gene: TRBJ2-5; CDR3aa: CASSEQGGPGETQYF; CDR3nt: TGTGCCAGCAGCGAGCAGGGGGGGCCCGGAGAGACCCAGTACTTC
v_gene: TRBV7-9; d_gene: NA; abundance: NA; j_gene: TRBJ2-3; CDR3aa: CASSRVHRNTDTQYF; CDR3nt: TGTGCCAGCAGCCGAGTCCACCGAAACACAGATACGCAGTATTTT
v_gene: TRBV15; d_gene: TRBD1; abundance: few; j_gene: TRBJ2-3; CDR3aa: CATSREVAGGFTDTQYF; CDR3nt: TGTGCCACCAGCAGAGAAGTGGCAGGGGGTTTCACAGATACGCAGTATTTT
v_gene: TRBV20-1; d_gene: NA; abundance: once; j_gene: TRBJ2-7; CDR3aa: CSARDSTSEQYF; CDR3nt: TGCAGTGCTAGGGACAGCACCAGCGAGCAGTACTTC
v_gene: TRBV10-3; d_gene: TRBD1; abundance: few; j_gene: TRBJ1-2; CDR3aa: CAISRTGGNYGYTF; CDR3nt: TGTGCCATCAGCAGGACAGGGGGCAACTATGGCTACACCTTC
v_gene: TRBV20-1; d_gene: NA; abundance: many; j_gene: TRBJ2-3; CDR3aa: CSAERGEGLGTDTQYF; CDR3nt: TGCAGTGCTGAGAGGGGGGAGGGCCTGGGCACAGATACGCAGTATTTT
v_gene: TRBV2; d_gene: NA; abundance: NA; j_gene: TRBJ2-7; CDR3aa: CASSDFGGGLYEQYF; CDR3nt: TGTGCCAGCAGCGACTTCGGTGGTGGCCTCTACGAGCAGTACTTC
v_gene: TRBV5-1; d_gene: TRBD1; abundance: NA; j_gene: TRBJ1-1; CDR3aa: CASSDQGANTEAFF; CDR3nt: TGCGCCAGCAGCGACCAGGGGGCCAACACTGAAGCTTTCTTT
v_gene: TRBV7-2; d_gene: NA; abundance: few; j_gene: TRBJ1-3; CDR3aa: CASSRSGLRNTIYF; CDR3nt: TGTGCCAGCAGCCGTAGTGGACTCCGCAACACCATATATTTT
v_gene: TRBV25-1; d_gene: NA; abundance: many; j_gene: TRBJ1-2; CDR3aa: CASSDLHSYGYTF; CDR3nt: TGTGCCAGCAGTGACCTACACAGCTATGGCTACACCTTC
v_gene: TRBV7-9; d_gene: NA; abundance: few; j_gene: TRBJ2-7; CDR3aa: CASSAEGGQYF; CDR3nt: TGTGCCAGCAGCGCCGAGGGGGGGCAGTACTTC
v_gene: TRBV7-8; d_gene: NA; abundance: few; j_gene: TRBJ2-2; CDR3aa: CASSLGGAVTGELFF; CDR3nt: TGTGCCAGCAGCCTGGGCGGGGCCGTCACCGGGGAGCTGTTTTTT
v_gene: TRBV12-3/TRBV12-4; d_gene: NA; abundance: many; j_gene: TRBJ1-5; CDR3aa: CASSLGRSQPQHF; CDR3nt: TGTGCCAGCAGCCTCGGCAGGTCGCAGCCCCAGCATTTT
v_gene: TRBV7-8; d_gene: NA; abundance: few; j_gene: TRBJ2-5; CDR3aa: CATSQGIGETQYF; CDR3nt: TGTGCCACCAGCCAGGGGATCGGAGAGACCCAGTACTTC
v_gene: TRBV7-2; d_gene: NA; abundance: NA; j_gene: TRBJ2-1; CDR3aa: CASSLANEGGYEQFF; CDR3nt: TGTGCCAGCAGCTTAGCGAATGAGGGCGGATATGAGCAGTTCTTC
v_gene: TRBV20-1; d_gene: TRBD1; abundance: many; j_gene: TRBJ2-7; CDR3aa: CSAATGTGGYEQYF; CDR3nt: TGCAGTGCTGCGACCGGGACAGGGGGCTACGAGCAGTACTTC
v_gene: TRBV12-3/TRBV12-4; d_gene: NA; abundance: few; j_gene: TRBJ1-2; CDR3aa: CASTPFSNYGYTF; CDR3nt: TGTGCCAGCACCCCTTTTTCTAACTATGGCTACACCTTC
v_gene: TRBV2; d_gene: TRBD1; abundance: NA; j_gene: TRBJ1-5; CDR3aa: CASKGQRSGTQHF; CDR3nt: TGTGCCAGCAAGGGACAGAGGTCAGGGACGCAGCATTTT
v_gene: TRBV10-3; d_gene: TRBD2; abundance: NA; j_gene: TRBJ2-1; CDR3aa: CAISFSGGSYNEQFF; CDR3nt: TGTGCCATCAGTTTTAGCGGGGGCTCCTACAATGAGCAGTTCTTC
v_gene: TRBV20-1; d_gene: NA; abundance: few; j_gene: TRBJ1-2; CDR3aa: CSAPPPGHLSYGYTF; CDR3nt: TGCAGTGCCCCTCCCCCCGGACACCTTTCTTATGGCTACACCTTC
v_gene: TRBV27; d_gene: NA; abundance: NA; j_gene: TRBJ2-1; CDR3aa: CASSLNRHNEQFF; CDR3nt: TGTGCCAGCAGTTTAAACAGGCACAATGAGCAGTTCTTC
v_gene: TRBV7-2; d_gene: NA; abundance: NA; j_gene: TRBJ1-2; CDR3aa: CASSLRQIYGYTF; CDR3nt: TGTGCCAGCAGCTTACGGCAAATCTATGGCTACACCTTC
v_gene: TRBV4-3; d_gene: NA; abundance: many; j_gene: TRBJ2-5; CDR3aa: CASSPEIGHWETQYF; CDR3nt: TGCGCCAGCAGCCCGGAAATAGGACATTGGGAGACCCAGTACTTC
v_gene: TRBV4-1; d_gene: NA; abundance: NA; j_gene: TRBJ2-4; CDR3aa: CASKGGYF; CDR3nt: TGCGCCAGCAAGGGGGGGTACTTC
v_gene: TRBV28; d_gene: NA; abundance: few; j_gene: TRBJ1-4; CDR3aa: CASSLTLPNEKLFF; CDR3nt: TGTGCCAGCAGTTTAACCCTCCCTAATGAAAAACTGTTTTTT
v_gene: TRBV29-1; d_gene: TRBD2; abundance: many; j_gene: TRBJ2-1; CDR3aa: CSVEGRTSWADEQFF; CDR3nt: TGCAGCGTTGAGGGCAGGACTAGCTGGGCCGATGAGCAGTTCTTC
v_gene: TRBV18; d_gene: NA; abundance: NA; j_gene: TRBJ2-7; CDR3aa: CASSPFSGNEQYF; CDR3nt: TGTGCCAGCTCACCATTTTCGGGTAACGAGCAGTACTTC
v_gene: TRBV5-1; d_gene: NA; abundance: NA; j_gene: TRBJ1-4; CDR3aa: CAGSAEVGKLFF; CDR3nt: TGCGCCGGCAGCGCCGAGGTCGGAAAACTGTTTTTT
v_gene: TRBV6-5; d_gene: NA; abundance: few; j_gene: TRBJ2-3; CDR3aa: CASSYSGRVWADTQYF; CDR3nt: TGTGCCAGCAGTTACTCGGGCAGGGTGTGGGCAGATACGCAGTATTTT
v_gene: TRBV27; d_gene: NA; abundance: NA; j_gene: TRBJ2-2; CDR3aa: CASSLHHRTGELFF; CDR3nt: TGTGCCAGCAGTTTACATCATCGCACCGGGGAGCTGTTTTTT
v_gene: TRBV7-8; d_gene: NA; abundance: many; j_gene: TRBJ2-4; CDR3aa: CASSLGGVLAKNIQYF; CDR3nt: TGTGCCAGCAGCTTAGGTGGCGTGCTAGCCAAAAACATTCAGTACTTC
v_gene: TRBV19; d_gene: NA; abundance: few; j_gene: TRBJ2-2; CDR3aa: CASSTTRTGELFF; CDR3nt: TGTGCCAGTAGTACCACGCGAACCGGGGAGCTGTTTTTT
v_gene: TRBV5-5; d_gene: NA; abundance: few; j_gene: TRBJ1-4; CDR3aa: CASSKTQGIFEKLFF; CDR3nt: TGTGCCAGCAGCAAGACACAGGGAATTTTTGAAAAACTGTTTTTT
v_gene: TRBV5-1; d_gene: TRBD2; abundance: NA; j_gene: TRBJ2-5; CDR3aa: CASSEGLGGETQYF; CDR3nt: TGCGCCAGCAGCGAGGGACTAGGAGGCGAGACCCAGTACTTC
v_gene: TRBV6-5; d_gene: NA; abundance: many; j_gene: TRBJ1-2; CDR3aa: CASSYSRLGEDYGYTF; CDR3nt: TGTGCCAGCAGTTACTCGAGATTAGGAGAGGACTATGGCTACACCTTC
v_gene: TRBV20-1; d_gene: NA; abundance: few; j_gene: TRBJ2-1; CDR3aa: CSVVTPNNEQFF; CDR3nt: TGCAGTGTGGTGACACCAAACAATGAGCAGTTCTTC
v_gene: TRBV7-8; d_gene: TRBD2; abundance: many; j_gene: TRBJ2-2; CDR3aa: CASSLKGSGVTGELFF; CDR3nt: TGTGCCAGCAGCTTAAAGGGTAGCGGGGTCACCGGGGAGCTGTTTTTT
v_gene: TRBV12-3/TRBV12-4; d_gene: TRBD2; abundance: few; j_gene: TRBJ2-1; CDR3aa: CASSPLGLAGGNEQFF; CDR3nt: TGTGCCAGCAGTCCCCTCGGACTAGCGGGGGGCAATGAGCAGTTCTTC